This T cell receptor (beta chain) was observed in a study of blood T cell repertoires in COVID-19. On the study more broadly: Acute-phase and convalescent COVID-19 samples originated in the United States, Italy and Spain.

How the authors handled the data: Estimated nucleated cell counts came from reference gene primer amplification. Profiling relied on immunoSEQ multiplex PCR, and the TCRdb table lists in-frame clones only, not all of them. V and J calls and clone size are those listed in that table; D and trimming were worked out from the DNA. Here the sample spans nearly 60,000 clones, over 75% being singletons. This clone has more than one count but fewer than ten. This CDR3 region has 17 residues. V was clipped by 2 bases and J by 6 bases; unmatched bases: 13. Germline V gene data show CDR1 as SGHTA and CDR2 as FQGTGA.

The TCR sequence derives from a man between 35 and 55 years old with active COVID-19. The chain employs TRBV7-3 and TRBJ2-3; 8 bases are a match to TRBD2. Specimen: peripheral blood. CDR3 nucleotide sequence: TGTGCCAGCAGCTTATTCCACCCTAGCGGGCAAACGGATACGCAGTATTTT. Its translation: CASSLFHPSGQTDTQYF.